This T cell receptor (beta chain) was sequenced for a study of cytomegalovirus exposure and HLA in healthy donors. From germline, CDR1 is SEHNR and CDR2 FQNEAQ (reference sequence). The CDR3 spans 14 residues. PCR employed 60 Vbeta and 13 Jbeta primers. The data were produced by immunoSEQ multiplex PCR, yet TCRdb's version contains in-frame clones alone and is incomplete. The table records fewer than 80,000 clones, roughly 75% of them present only once. The TCR originated in a young woman in good health and CMV-seronegative. The material sequenced was PBMCs. The gene calls are TRBV7-9 and TRBJ2-5; 7 nucleotides agree with TRBD1. The DNA matches TRBJ2-7 better at its end, which makes the J call doubtful. In DNA, the CDR3 is TGTGCCAGCAGCTCTGACAGGGATTTCTACGAGCAGTACTTC. Its protein product is CASSSDRDFYEQYF.